This TCR beta chain was sequenced in a study of blood T cell repertoires in COVID-19. The data were produced by immunoSEQ multiplex PCR, yet TCRdb's version contains in-frame clones alone and is incomplete. Of roughly 100,000 clones in the sample, roughly 91% were seen once. This clone was seen just once. Germline loops: CDR1 SGHTS, CDR2 YDEGEE. This CDR3 has 15 amino acids. The V segment lost 2 bases and the J segment 1 base; nucleotides outside the gene matches: 6. What was sequenced was peripheral blood. This receptor was taken from an elderly woman with active COVID-19. This rearrangement joins TRBV5-8 to TRBJ2-7; 7 bases align to TRBD2. The CDR3 DNA reads TGTGCCAGCAGCTTTCGCCAGGGAGGGTCCTACGAGCAGTACTTC. Translating gives CASSFRQGGSYEQYF. Filled out from reference TRBV5-8 and TRBJ2-7, the complete variable domain reads EAGVTQSPTHLIKTRGQQATLRCSPISGHTSVYWYQQALGLGLQFLLWYDEGEERNRGNFPPRFSGRQFPNYSSELNVNALELEDSALYLCASSFRQGGSYEQYFGPGTRLTVT.